This TCR beta chain was sequenced during a study of high-grade serous ovarian cancer treatment subgroups. Study in general: Each sample yielded on average about 7,000 unique TCR beta rearrangements from approximately 15,000 reads.

The assay was immunoSEQ multiplex PCR, and TCRdb's table has in-frame clones only and misses some. The sample yields roughly 9,000 clones, 88% seen once. Germline-derived CDR1 and CDR2 are SGDLS and YYNGEE. V dropped 3 bases and J dropped 2; count of bases not matched to a gene: 6. The CDR3 is made up of 16 amino acids. Tumor tissue was taken before any definitive surgery or chemotherapy was given. With regard to this clone: The antigen is unknown.

Study observations and caveats: Tumors within one patient showed repertoire similarity of roughly 0.095 to 0.85.

The rearrangement links TRBV9 to TRBJ2-2; 8 bases fit TRBD2. Material: tumor tissue. The source of this sequence is a human donor with high-grade serous ovarian cancer. CDR3 protein: CASSAPGLDNTGELFF. The CDR3 region has the DNA TGTGCCAGCAGCGCGCCGGGACTAGACAACACCGGGGAGCTGTTTTTT.